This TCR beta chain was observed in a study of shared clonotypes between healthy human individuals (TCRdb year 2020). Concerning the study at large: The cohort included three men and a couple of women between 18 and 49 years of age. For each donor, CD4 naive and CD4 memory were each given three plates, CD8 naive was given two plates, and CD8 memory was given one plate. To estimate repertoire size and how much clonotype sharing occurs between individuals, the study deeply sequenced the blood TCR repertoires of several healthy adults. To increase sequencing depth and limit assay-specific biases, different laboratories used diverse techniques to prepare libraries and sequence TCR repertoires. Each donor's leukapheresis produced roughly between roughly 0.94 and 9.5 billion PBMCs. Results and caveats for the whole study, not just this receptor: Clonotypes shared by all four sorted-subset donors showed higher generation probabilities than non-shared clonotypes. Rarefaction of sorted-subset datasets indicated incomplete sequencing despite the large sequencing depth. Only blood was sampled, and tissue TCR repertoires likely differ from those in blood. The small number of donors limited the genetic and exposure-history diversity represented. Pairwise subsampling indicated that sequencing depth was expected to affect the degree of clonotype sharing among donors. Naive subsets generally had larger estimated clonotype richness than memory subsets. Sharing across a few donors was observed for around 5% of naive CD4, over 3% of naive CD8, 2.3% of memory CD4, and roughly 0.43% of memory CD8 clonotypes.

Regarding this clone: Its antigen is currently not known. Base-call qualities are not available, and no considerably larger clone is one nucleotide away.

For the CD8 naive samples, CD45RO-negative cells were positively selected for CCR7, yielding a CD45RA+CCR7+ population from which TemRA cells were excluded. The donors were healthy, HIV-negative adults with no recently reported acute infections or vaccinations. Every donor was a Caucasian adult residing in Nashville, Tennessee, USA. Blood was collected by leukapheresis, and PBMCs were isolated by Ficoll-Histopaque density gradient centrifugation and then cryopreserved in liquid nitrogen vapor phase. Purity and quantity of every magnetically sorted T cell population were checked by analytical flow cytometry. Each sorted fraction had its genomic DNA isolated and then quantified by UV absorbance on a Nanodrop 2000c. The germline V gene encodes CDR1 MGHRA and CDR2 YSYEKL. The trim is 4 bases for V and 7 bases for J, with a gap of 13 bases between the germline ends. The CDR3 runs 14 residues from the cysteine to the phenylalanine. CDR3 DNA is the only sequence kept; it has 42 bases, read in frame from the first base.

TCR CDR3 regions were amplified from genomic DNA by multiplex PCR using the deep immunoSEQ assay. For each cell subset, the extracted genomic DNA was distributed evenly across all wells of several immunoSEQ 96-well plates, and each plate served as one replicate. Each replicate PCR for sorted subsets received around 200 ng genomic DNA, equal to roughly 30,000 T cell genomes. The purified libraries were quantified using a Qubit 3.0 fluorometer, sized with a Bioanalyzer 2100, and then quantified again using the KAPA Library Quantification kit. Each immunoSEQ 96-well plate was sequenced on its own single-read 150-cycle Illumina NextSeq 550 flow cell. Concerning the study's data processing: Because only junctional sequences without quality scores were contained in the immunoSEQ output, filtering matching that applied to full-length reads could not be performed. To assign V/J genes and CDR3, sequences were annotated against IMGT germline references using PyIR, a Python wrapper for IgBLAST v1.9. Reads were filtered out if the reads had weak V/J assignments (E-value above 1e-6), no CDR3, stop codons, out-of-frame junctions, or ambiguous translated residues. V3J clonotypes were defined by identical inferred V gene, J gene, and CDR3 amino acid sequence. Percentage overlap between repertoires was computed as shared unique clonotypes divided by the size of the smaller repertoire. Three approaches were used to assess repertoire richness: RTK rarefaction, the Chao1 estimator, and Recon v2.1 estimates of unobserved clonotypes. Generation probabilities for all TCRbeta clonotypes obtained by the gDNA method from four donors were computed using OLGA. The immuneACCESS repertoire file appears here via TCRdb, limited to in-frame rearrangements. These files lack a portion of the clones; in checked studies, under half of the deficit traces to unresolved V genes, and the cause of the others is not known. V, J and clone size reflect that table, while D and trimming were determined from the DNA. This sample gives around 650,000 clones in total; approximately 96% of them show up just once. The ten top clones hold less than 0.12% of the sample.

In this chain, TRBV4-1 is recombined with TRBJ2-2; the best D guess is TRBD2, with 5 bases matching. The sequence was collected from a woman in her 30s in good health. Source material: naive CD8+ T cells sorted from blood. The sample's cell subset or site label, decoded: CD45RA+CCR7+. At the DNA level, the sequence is TGCGCCAGCAGCCGCGGGCCTTTGCACGGGGAGCTGTTTTTT. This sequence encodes CASSRGPLHGELFF.